These 24 T cell receptor beta chains share one sample of origin, sequenced in a study of glioma-infiltrating T cells after dendritic cell vaccination. Libraries were prepared by immunoSEQ multiplex PCR; TCRdb keeps only in-frame clonotypes and omits some of them. The sample has roughly 100,000 clones, over 75% seen once. The sample consisted of blood, taken before dendritic cell vaccination. These receptors were taken from a human donor with glioblastoma.

The rearrangement uses TRBV2 and TRBJ2-7, with TRBD2 matching 15 bases. Germline V CDR1 and CDR2: SNHLY, FYNNEI. V lost 3 bases to trimming and J lost 1 base; unmatched junction nucleotides: 10. CDR3 size: 19 residues. The CDR3 protein is CASSDGGTSGRKVSYEQYF. In DNA form, the CDR3 reads TGTGCCAGCAGTGATGGTGGGACTAGCGGGAGGAAAGTATCCTACGAGCAGTACTTC.

The chain uses TRBV30 and TRBJ2-5, with D possibly TRBD1 on 6 matching bases. The germline V and J ends were trimmed by 2 bases and 3 bases, with 13 bases remaining between them. The CDR3 length is 14 residues. In germline, CDR1 is GTSNPN, CDR2 SVGIG (reference sequence). CDR3 protein: CAWSRTGGKETQYF. DNA of the CDR3: TGTGCCTGGAGTCGAACTGGGGGCAAAGAGACCCAGTACTTC. Full variable domain (rest looked up from reference TRBV30 and TRBJ2-5): SQTIHQWPATLVQPVGSPLSLECTVEGTSNPNLYWYRQAAGRGLQLLFYSVGIGQISSEVPQNLSASRPQDRQFILSSKKLLLSDSGFYLCAWSRTGGKETQYFGPGTRLLVL.

In this sample, this clone turned up a few times. V gene TRBV6-1 combines with J gene TRBJ1-2; no definite D call. The V end was cut by 4 bases, the J end by 2 bases, with 11 bases between. The CDR3 length is 14 residues. The germline V gene encodes CDR1 MNHNS and CDR2 SASEGT. As DNA, the CDR3 is TGTGCCAGCAGTGTGGAGCCGGTGAACTATGGCTACACCTTC. Translated: CASSVEPVNYGYTF.

The rearrangement joins TRBV28 to TRBJ2-7, with 8 bases identical to TRBD1. The ends lost 3 bases at V and 4 bases at J; junction bases unmatched: 14. The CDR3 runs 17 residues. Germline CDR1 is MDHEN and CDR2 is SYDVKM. Here the CDR3 reads CASSFYTQGARSYEQYF. DNA of the CDR3: TGTGCCAGCAGTTTCTACACTCAGGGGGCTCGGTCTTACGAGCAGTACTTC.

This chain connects TRBV29-1 to TRBJ2-2; TRBD1 might be the D (7 bases). Germline CDR1 SQVTM, CDR2 ANQGSEA. CDR3 length equals 14 residues. With 8 bases removed from V and 3 bases from J, the gap between germline ends came to 16 bases. Written as DNA, the CDR3 is TGCAGCTCGCCGGGGGACAGAGACACCGGGGAGCTGTTTTTT. It codes for CSSPGDRDTGELFF.

The chain couples TRBV6-1 to TRBJ2-4; a possible D gene is TRBD1 (6 bases). Germline CDR1 MNHNS, CDR2 SASEGT. The CDR3 runs 15 residues. With 5 bases removed from V and 2 bases from J, the gap between germline ends came to 13 bases. Written as DNA, the CDR3 is TGTGCCAGCAGTCCCGCAGGGGCCCCCAAAAACATTCAGTACTTC. Residues: CASSPAGAPKNIQYF.

This clone was counted only a few times. V is TRBV10-1 and J is TRBJ2-7; maybe TRBD1 (5 bases). The CDR3 runs 14 residues. Per the germline V gene, CDR1 is WNHNN and CDR2 is SYGVQD (reference sequence). For the CDR3, the DNA is TGCGCTCCCATCCCTTTCAGGGTAGCCTACGAGCAGTACTTC. It specifies CAPIPFRVAYEQYF.

The rearrangement links TRBV27 to TRBJ2-6; 8 nucleotides align to TRBD1. Looked up from germline, CDR1 is MNHEY and CDR2 is SMNVEV (reference sequence). This CDR3 region has 17 residues. The J segment lost 1 base and the V segment lost 3 bases, leaving 5 bases of the junction unmatched. CDR3 bases: TGTGCCAGCAGTTTGGCCAGGGGGCGGTCTGGGGCCAACGTCCTGACTTTC. Its protein is CASSLARGRSGANVLTF.

The rearrangement joins TRBV5-4 to TRBJ2-7, with 15 bases identical to TRBD2. The CDR3 is 15 residues long. J gave up 7 bases and V 2 bases, and 4 bases lay outside the gene matches. Germline values: CDR1 SGHNT, CDR2 YYREEE (reference sequence). CDR3 DNA: TGTGCCAGCAGCTTTCCGGGACTAGCGGGGGGTGAGCAGTACTTC. It codes for CASSFPGLAGGEQYF.

The table lists this clone with a count of one. This rearrangement joins TRBV5-4 to TRBJ2-5, with 8 positions matching TRBD1. J lost 4 bases, V lost 0 bases, and 5 bases had no gene match. CDR1 is SGHNT, CDR2 YYREEE, per germline (reference sequence). The CDR3 sequence is 15 residues long. CDR3 loop: CASSLGQGLRETQYF. The CDR3 DNA follows: TGTGCCAGCAGCTTGGGACAGGGGCTTCGAGAGACCCAGTACTTC.

This clone was observed a handful of times. With a far larger clone one base away, a read error is the likely cause. V gene TRBV4-2 combines with J gene TRBJ2-3, with TRBD2 matching 8 bases. Losses at the gene ends were 0 bases for V and 2 bases for J; bases not matched to a gene: 10. CDR1 and CDR2 from the germline V gene are LGHNA and YNFKEQ. CDR3 length: 18 amino acids. The CDR3 coding sequence is TGTGCCAGCAGCCAAGAAGTGGAAAGCGGGAGCACCACAGATACGCAGTATTTT. This gives the protein CASSQEVESGSTTDTQYF.

The chain is built from TRBV25-1 and TRBJ2-3; tentative D call: TRBD2 (5 bases). V was pared by 4 bases and J by 4 bases, with 9 bases between. The CDR3 loop spans 13 amino acids. The germline V gene encodes CDR1 MGHDK and CDR2 SYGVNS. The CDR3 sequence: CASSVAEADTQYF. CDR3 DNA sequence: TGTGCCAGCAGTGTGGCGGAGGCAGATACGCAGTATTTT.

Worth noting for this clone: This CDR3 is also generated by other DNA sequences in the sample. V is TRBV19 and J is TRBJ2-5; D uncertain. Germline lookup yields CDR1 LNHDA and CDR2 SQIVND (reference sequence). The CDR3 is 11 amino acids. The V and J ends lost 3 bases and 4 bases respectively, with 3 bases between them. The CDR3 loop reads CASSIRETQYF. CDR3 nucleotide sequence: TGTGCCAGTAGTATCCGAGAGACCCAGTACTTC.

This chain uses TRBV6-5 with TRBJ2-1; 7 nucleotides align to TRBD1. The CDR3 totals 14 residues. The V and J ends lost 5 bases and 5 bases, in that order; junction bases with no gene match: 6. Per the germline V gene, CDR1 is MNHEY and CDR2 is SVGAGI. CDR3 region: CASSPTGFNNEQFF. The CDR3 DNA follows: TGTGCCAGCAGTCCGACAGGGTTTAACAATGAGCAGTTCTTC.

The CDR3: CASSKRGGEDGGLSYEQYF. CDR3 DNA sequence: TGTGCCAGCAGCAAAAGGGGGGGAGAGGACGGGGGCCTCTCCTACGAGCAGTACTTC. The chain links TRBV21-1 to TRBJ2-7; the D segment call TRBD2 is taken from the table without a DNA check. TRBV21-1 is designated a pseudogene. The CDR3 covers 19 residues.

V gene TRBV9 combines with J gene TRBJ1-1; 8 bases match TRBD1. The trim removed 4 bases at V and 0 bases at J, leaving 11 bases unmatched. Germline CDR1 reads SGDLS; CDR2 reads YYNGEE. The CDR3 length is 17 residues. CDR3 residues: CASSTNPGQEMNTEAFF. The CDR3 region has the DNA TGTGCCAGCAGCACAAATCCGGGACAGGAGATGAACACTGAAGCTTTCTTT.

The V and J genes are TRBV5-1 and TRBJ2-3, with D perhaps TRBD1 (5 bases). The germline V gene has CDR1 SGHRS and CDR2 YFSETQ. The CDR3 is 12 residues long. V was shortened by 4 bases and J by 2 bases, with 5 bases between the two germline ends. The DNA of the CDR3 is TGCGCCAGCAGCGGACACACAGATACGCAGTATTTT. This codes for CASSGHTDTQYF.

The V gene is TRBV18, the J gene TRBJ1-2; 7 bases map to TRBD1. Losses at the gene ends were 3 bases for V and 4 bases for J; bases not matched to a gene: 5. The CDR3 contains 14 residues. Germline CDR1 and CDR2: KGHSH and LQKENI. The chain's CDR3 is CASSPGQVSYGYTF. The CDR3 DNA reads TGTGCCAGCTCACCCGGACAGGTGAGCTATGGCTACACCTTC.

This rearrangement joins TRBV7-2 to TRBJ1-5; the match to TRBD1 covers 9 bases. This CDR3 comprises 15 residues. Germline lookup yields CDR1 SGHTA and CDR2 FQGNSA. With 6 bases clipped from V and 6 bases from J, the junction kept 9 bases outside the gene matches. CDR3 sequence reads: CASSFTGGAGQPQHF. CDR3 bases: TGTGCCAGCAGTTTTACAGGGGGCGCGGGTCAGCCCCAGCATTTT. The full variable domain, rest sourced from reference TRBV7-2 and TRBJ1-5, is GAGVSQSPSNKVTEKGKDVELRCDPISGHTALYWYRQSLGQGLEFLIYFQGNSAPDKSGLPSDRFSAERTGGSVSTLTIQRTQQEDSAVYLCASSFTGGAGQPQHFGDGTRLSIL.

The V call is TRBV7-6, the J call TRBJ2-2; 9 nucleotides agree with TRBD1. Germline trimming cut 4 bases from V and 11 bases from J; bases unmatched to any gene: 17. CDR1 and CDR2 from the germline V gene are SGHVS and FNYEAQ. CDR3 length equals 17 residues. In DNA, the CDR3 is TGTGCCAGCAGCTACGGGACAGGGTCTAGTTTGGGGCCAGAGCTGTTTTTT. Translated: CASSYGTGSSLGPELFF.

The chain joins TRBV11-2 to TRBJ1-6; D is perhaps TRBD1 (6 bases). Germline V CDR1 and CDR2: SGHAT, FQNNGV. The length of the CDR3 is 13 residues. Trimming left V 7 bases short and J 7 bases short, with 11 bases between. Here the CDR3 DNA reads TGTGCCAGCACCCCTAGGGGGAATTCACCCCTCCACTTT. Amino acid sequence: CASTPRGNSPLHF.

The rearrangement joins TRBV7-9 to TRBJ2-7; 7 nucleotides agree with TRBD1. The V gene end was trimmed by 4 bases and the J gene end by 3 bases; junction bases not matched to a gene: 9. CDR3 length: 15 residues. Germline CDR1 reads SEHNR; CDR2 reads FQNEAQ (reference sequence). CDR3 coding DNA: TGTGCCAGCAGCTCAAGCCGGGACAGTATCTACGAGCAGTACTTC. This translates into CASSSSRDSIYEQYF.

The rearrangement links TRBV11-2 to TRBJ2-2; TRBD1 is a possible D gene (7 bases). The length of the CDR3 is 15 residues. Trimming left V 5 bases short and J 5 bases short, with 15 bases between. Germline CDR1 is SGHAT and CDR2 is FQNNGV. CDR3 sequence reads: CASSRGAGGTGELFF. For the CDR3, the DNA is TGTGCCAGCAGCAGGGGGGCAGGGGGAACCGGGGAGCTGTTTTTT.

The chain links TRBV15 to TRBJ2-4; D remains ambiguous. V was pared by 3 bases and J by 1 base, with 28 bases between. The CDR3 is 21 amino acids. Germline V lookup: CDR1 LNHNV, CDR2 YYDKDF (reference sequence). The CDR3 spells CATSSEHGLGSVSWAKNIQYF. As DNA, the CDR3 is TGTGCCACCAGCAGTGAACACGGCCTCGGGTCAGTGTCCTGGGCCAAAAACATTCAGTACTTC. The full variable domain, rest sourced from reference TRBV15 and TRBJ2-4, is DAMVIQNPRYQVTQFGKPVTLSCSQTLNHNVMYWYQQKSSQAPKLLFHYYDKDFNNEADTPDNFQSRRPNTSFCFLDIRSPGLGDTAMYLCATSSEHGLGSVSWAKNIQYFGAGTRLSVL.